These 2 T cell receptor beta chains originate from one sample sequenced in a study of cytomegalovirus exposure and HLA in healthy donors. Clones were sequenced by immunoSEQ multiplex PCR, and TCRdb holds only the in-frame ones, with some missing. The sample records 100,000 to 130,000 clones, around 85% being singletons. Sequenced input: PBMCs. These receptors were taken from a young woman in good health and CMV-seronegative.

This chain connects TRBV7-8 to TRBJ2-3; the match to TRBD2 covers 12 bases. This CDR3 is 17 amino acids long. The germline gives CDR1 SGHVS, CDR2 FQNEAQ. Trimming removed 2 bases from V and 0 bases from J; junction bases left unmatched: 3. CDR3 nucleotides: TGTGCCAGCAGCTTATGGACTAGCGGGGAGAGCACAGATACGCAGTATTTT. Translated, it gives CASSLWTSGESTDTQYF.

The chain combines TRBV28 with TRBJ1-1, with D perhaps TRBD1 (5 bases). The CDR3 spans 14 residues. In germline, CDR1 is MDHEN, CDR2 SYDVKM. Trimming took off 4 bases at V and 5 bases at J, with 14 bases between the two ends. The DNA for the CDR3 is TGTGCCAGCAGTTCAACAAGGGGTTTAACTGAAGCTTTCTTT. This translates into CASSSTRGLTEAFF. Full variable domain (remainder filled in from reference TRBV28 and TRBJ1-1): DVKVTQSSRYLVKRTGEKVFLECVQDMDHENMFWYRQDPGLGLRLIYFSYDVKMKEKGDIPEGYSVSREKKERFSLILESASTNQTSMYLCASSSTRGLTEAFFGQGTRLTVV.